This T cell receptor (beta chain) was retrieved from a study of breast tumors, draining lymph nodes, adjacent tissues listed by TCRdb under 2016. Regarding the study in general: In breast cancer patients, the study compared the TCR beta repertoires of tumor, adjacent nontumor tissue and axillary lymph nodes. The study aimed to assess the relationships and possible T-cell exchange between tumor, surrounding tissue and draining lymph node repertoires in human breast cancer.

Data came from an Illumina HiSeq 2000. TCR beta chain libraries were generated by multiplex PCR amplification. High-throughput sequencing was used to analyze the amplified TCR beta chain products. TCRdb trimmed the raw reads at Q25, called clones with MiXCR and kept productive beta chains. CDR3 protein duplicates are merged, each entry listing the most common genes and DNA. The sample yields approximately 37,000 distinct CDR3 sequences; 36% were counted once. The top ten clonotypes cover approximately 10% of the sample. Details on this clonotype: This receptor's antigen is unknown. Base qualities are missing; no much larger clone stands one base away.

Study-level results and caveats: The conclusion that tumor T cells originate in lymph nodes was framed as consistent with a hypothesis rather than directly demonstrated. Tumor and nontumor tissue repertoires were significantly more similar in luminal-like than in basal-like breast cancer. Tumors showed preferential V and J gene usage, and their T-cell repertoire diversity fell below that of lymph nodes yet above that of nontumor tissue. The data were considered consistent with the idea that most tumor T cells come from the lymph node and then expand in tumor tissue.

Specimen: breast tumor tissue. The sequence was collected from a female donor with breast cancer. Some clones in this sample may be carry-over from other donors' samples.

The CDR3 here reads CASSPTGGFNSPLHF. The base sequence is TGTGCCAGCTCACCAACCGGCGGATTTAATTCACCCCTCCACTTT. The sequence is built from TRBV18 and TRBJ1-6; the D gene lacks a confident call. V is shortened by 2 bases, J by 6 bases, and the region joining them spans 11 bases. Including cysteine and phenylalanine, the CDR3 has 15 amino acids. CDR3 DNA only is kept here, 45 bases in frame from base 1. CDR1 and CDR2, looked up from the germline V gene, are KGHSH and LQKENI.